This TCR beta chain appears in the sequencing data of a study of cytomegalovirus exposure and HLA in healthy donors. Study results and caveats: Confirmation in vitro established that three CMV-associated chains were specific for CMV antigens. It was likely that a cluster of highly shared sequence variants was a sequencing artifact.

PCR was performed using 60 Vbeta and 13 Jbeta primers. Clones were read by immunoSEQ multiplex PCR, and TCRdb kept only the in-frame ones, dropping some. The sample has under 200,000 clones; 70% to 80% are singletons. A note on this clone: What it binds is unknown.

CDR3 length: 12 residues. CDR1 is SGDLS and CDR2 is YYNGEE in the germline V gene. The ends were cut back, 5 bases at V and 7 bases at J, with 9 bases in the middle. The clonotype comes from a man aged 60-69 years in good health and CMV-seronegative. The sample taken for sequencing was PBMCs. V is TRBV9 and J is TRBJ2-2; D is possibly TRBD2 (5 bases). The CDR3 nucleotides read TGTGCCAGCAGGTATGGAGGCGGGGAGCTGTTTTTT. Translating gives CASRYGGGELFF.